These T cell receptor beta chains were read from a single sample in a study of T cell changes during pregnancy in multiple sclerosis. Generated by immunoSEQ multiplex PCR, the TCRdb table keeps only in-frame clones and is missing some. The data contain 65,000 or so clones, less than 95% of them singletons. The sequencing used peripheral blood, collected in the second trimester of pregnancy. The receptors were gathered from a female donor in good health, enrolled as a control in a pregnancy study. Each CDR3 is given with its conserved first and last residue. The order of the fields is clone size, V gene, J gene, D gene, CDR3 protein, CDR3 DNA. D genes are given only for firm matches. For some rows the clone size is stated as once, few or many, or as a class when expanded; others skip it.

abundance: once
v_gene: TRBV5-1
j_gene: TRBJ2-7
d_gene: TRBD2
CDR3aa: CASSDTSGAPYEQYF
CDR3nt: TGCGCCAGCAGCGATACTAGCGGGGCCCCCTACGAGCAGTACTTC

abundance: .
v_gene: TRBV6-5
j_gene: TRBJ1-1
d_gene: .
CDR3aa: CASSYQEENTEAFF
CDR3nt: TGTGCCAGCAGTTACCAGGAGGAGAACACTGAAGCTTTCTTT

abundance: once
v_gene: TRBV5-1
j_gene: TRBJ2-1
d_gene: .
CDR3aa: CASSLGLSGNEQFF
CDR3nt: TGCGCCAGCAGCTTGGGGCTTTCAGGAAATGAGCAGTTCTTC

abundance: .
v_gene: TRBV19
j_gene: TRBJ1-2
d_gene: TRBD1
CDR3aa: CASSIGLGTGHGYTF
CDR3nt: TGTGCCAGTAGTATTGGACTAGGGACAGGGCATGGCTACACCTTC

abundance: .
v_gene: TRBV27
j_gene: TRBJ2-1
d_gene: .
CDR3aa: CASSFMSGEQFF
CDR3nt: TGTGCCAGCAGTTTTATGTCCGGTGAGCAGTTCTTC

abundance: few
v_gene: TRBV18
j_gene: TRBJ2-7
d_gene: .
CDR3aa: CASSPRGYEQYF
CDR3nt: TGTGCCAGCTCACCAAGAGGTTACGAGCAGTACTTC

abundance: .
v_gene: TRBV2
j_gene: TRBJ2-7
d_gene: TRBD1
CDR3aa: CASMGQDSYEQYF
CDR3nt: TGTGCCAGCATGGGACAGGACTCCTACGAGCAGTACTTC

abundance: .
v_gene: TRBV6-6
j_gene: TRBJ2-5
d_gene: .
CDR3aa: CASSYRASRETQYF
CDR3nt: TGTGCCAGCAGTTACCGGGCTAGCCGGGAGACCCAGTACTTC

abundance: .
v_gene: TRBV11-3
j_gene: TRBJ2-2
d_gene: TRBD1
CDR3aa: CASSFRWTGANTGELFF
CDR3nt: TGTGCCAGCAGCTTTAGATGGACAGGGGCGAACACCGGGGAGCTGTTTTTT

abundance: .
v_gene: TRBV25-1
j_gene: TRBJ2-5
d_gene: TRBD2
CDR3aa: CASSAEGLAGWRETQYF
CDR3nt: TGTGCCAGCAGCGCTGAGGGACTAGCGGGGTGGAGGGAGACCCAGTACTTC

abundance: .
v_gene: TRBV9
j_gene: TRBJ2-1
d_gene: TRBD2
CDR3aa: CASSTSGRAYYNEQFF
CDR3nt: TGTGCCAGCAGCACAAGCGGGAGGGCCTACTACAATGAGCAGTTCTTC

abundance: once
v_gene: TRBV2
j_gene: TRBJ2-7
d_gene: .
CDR3aa: CASSETYEQYF
CDR3nt: TGTGCCAGCAGTGAGACTTACGAGCAGTACTTC

abundance: .
v_gene: TRBV13
j_gene: TRBJ2-1
d_gene: .
CDR3aa: CASSFRSSIQQFF
CDR3nt: TGTGCCAGCAGCTTCCGAAGCTCAATTCAGCAGTTCTTC

abundance: .
v_gene: TRBV19
j_gene: TRBJ1-1
d_gene: .
CDR3aa: CASSITVTEAFF
CDR3nt: TGTGCCAGTAGTATAACTGTCACTGAAGCTTTCTTT

abundance: .
v_gene: TRBV7-9
j_gene: TRBJ1-1
d_gene: .
CDR3aa: CASSWGDPGMGTEAFF
CDR3nt: TGTGCCAGCAGCTGGGGGGACCCGGGGATGGGCACTGAAGCTTTCTTT

abundance: .
v_gene: TRBV30
j_gene: TRBJ1-4
d_gene: .
CDR3aa: CAWRSAPGREKLFF
CDR3nt: TGTGCCTGGAGGTCGGCGCCTGGGAGAGAAAAACTGTTTTTT

abundance: .
v_gene: TRBV30
j_gene: TRBJ2-7
d_gene: .
CDR3aa: CAWSIGREPYEQYF
CDR3nt: TGTGCCTGGAGTATCGGCAGGGAACCCTACGAGCAGTACTTC

abundance: .
v_gene: TRBV27
j_gene: TRBJ1-2
d_gene: .
CDR3aa: CASSLLEGGDGYTF
CDR3nt: TGTGCCAGCAGTTTATTGGAGGGCGGAGATGGCTACACCTTC

abundance: .
v_gene: TRBV20-1
j_gene: TRBJ2-7
d_gene: TRBD1
CDR3aa: CSVPDRDEQYF
CDR3nt: TGCAGTGTCCCCGACAGGGACGAGCAGTACTTC

abundance: few
v_gene: TRBV7-6
j_gene: TRBJ2-2
d_gene: TRBD2
CDR3aa: CASSSGVGGATGELFF
CDR3nt: TGTGCCAGCAGCTCCGGTGTGGGAGGGGCCACCGGGGAGCTGTTTTTT

abundance: .
v_gene: TRBV2
j_gene: TRBJ2-7
d_gene: TRBD2
CDR3aa: CASSDDASGTYEQYF
CDR3nt: TGTGCCAGCAGTGATGATGCTAGCGGGACCTACGAGCAGTACTTC

abundance: once
v_gene: TRBV20-1
j_gene: TRBJ1-1
d_gene: .
CDR3aa: CSASRPGGAFF
CDR3nt: TGCAGTGCTAGTCGGCCGGGGGGAGCTTTCTTT

abundance: .
v_gene: TRBV5-1
j_gene: TRBJ2-7
d_gene: TRBD1
CDR3aa: CASSLEYGTGTYEQYF
CDR3nt: TGCGCCAGCAGCTTGGAATATGGGACAGGAACCTACGAGCAGTACTTC

abundance: .
v_gene: TRBV5-4
j_gene: TRBJ2-5
d_gene: .
CDR3aa: CASSLLLVPRRGQETQYF
CDR3nt: TGTGCCAGCAGCTTGTTATTAGTTCCCCGAAGGGGCCAAGAGACCCAGTACTTC